This entry lists 19 T cell receptor beta chains sequenced from one sample in a study of glioma-infiltrating T cells after dendritic cell vaccination. Method: immunoSEQ multiplex PCR; TCRdb's copy keeps in-frame clones and lacks some. The sample carries about 73,000 clones, roughly 80% recorded once. The sequences come from blood, collected before dendritic cell vaccination. The receptors here all came from a human donor with glioblastoma.

The table lists this clone with a few counts. The V gene is TRBV7-2, the J gene TRBJ1-1; D gene unclear. V was clipped by 0 bases and J by 0 bases, with 8 bases between them. Germline-derived CDR1 and CDR2 are SGHTA and FQGNSA. The CDR3 is 15 amino acids. The CDR3 protein is CASSLALAVNTEAFF. CDR3 nucleotides: TGTGCCAGCAGCTTAGCGTTGGCAGTGAACACTGAAGCTTTCTTT.

The V gene is TRBV9, the J gene TRBJ1-4, with 9 positions matching TRBD1. CDR1 is SGDLS, CDR2 YYNGEE, per germline. The CDR3 runs 14 residues. Trimming cost V 0 bases and J 7 bases; bases outside gene matches: 1. The CDR3, as DNA: TGTGCCAGCAGCGTAGAGGACAGGGGTGAAAAACTGTTTTTT. It specifies CASSVEDRGEKLFF.

The V call is TRBV4-1, the J call TRBJ1-2, with 7 nucleotides matching TRBD1. Germline V gene data show CDR1 as MGHRA and CDR2 as YSYEKL. J lost 4 bases, V lost 4 bases, and 9 bases had no gene match. This CDR3 region has 15 residues. In DNA form, the CDR3 reads TGCGCCAGCAGCCTAATTGACAGGGATAGCTATGGCTACACCTTC. Residues: CASSLIDRDSYGYTF.

The V and J genes are TRBV5-5 and TRBJ2-3, with D unresolved. The CDR3 has 16 residues. The germline V gene has CDR1 SGHKS and CDR2 YYEKEE (reference sequence). V lost 1 base and J 0 bases, leaving 12 bases between the germline ends. The CDR3 DNA reads TGTGCCAGCAGCTTGAACAGTTACCTGAGCACAGATACGCAGTATTTT. It specifies CASSLNSYLSTDTQYF.

The chain couples TRBV2 to TRBJ2-7; D may be TRBD1 (6 bases). The V gene lost 6 bases and the J gene lost 3 bases, with 21 bases spanning the gap. This CDR3 contains 16 residues. Germline assignment: CDR1 SNHLY and CDR2 FYNNEI. CDR3 DNA sequence: TGTGCCAGCAGAGATGCTCCCGGGACACAGAACTACGAGCAGTACTTC. It yields the protein CASRDAPGTQNYEQYF.

In DNA form, the CDR3 reads TGTGCCAGCAGCCGAACTCCCGGACAGGGCAGAAGCTCCTACGAGCAGTACTTC. Protein: CASSRTPGQGRSSYEQYF. The rearrangement uses TRBV5-6 and TRBJ2-7; 8 nucleotides align to TRBD1. The germline V gene encodes CDR1 SGHDT and CDR2 YYEEEE. The length of the CDR3 is 18 residues. The J segment lost 0 bases and the V segment lost 4 bases, leaving 15 bases of the junction unmatched.

This clone was recorded only once. This chain links TRBV19 with TRBJ2-1; 10 nucleotides align to TRBD2. Germline CDR1 and CDR2: LNHDA and SQIVND (reference sequence). The CDR3 totals 15 residues. Losses at the gene ends were 4 bases for V and 7 bases for J; bases not matched to a gene: 7. The CDR3 region is CASSKASGRINEQFF. As DNA, the CDR3 is TGTGCCAGTAGTAAGGCTAGCGGGAGAATAAATGAGCAGTTCTTC.

The V gene is TRBV5-1, the J gene TRBJ1-4, with no clear D. V lost 0 bases to trimming and J lost 6 bases, with 6 bases between them. The CDR3 is made up of 13 amino acids. Per germline, CDR1 SGHRS and CDR2 YFSETQ. DNA of the CDR3: TGCGCCAGCAGCTTGGCCCTTTATGAAAAACTGTTTTTT. It specifies CASSLALYEKLFF.

This chain links TRBV10-3 with TRBJ2-3; 9 positions agree with TRBD2. The V gene's germline CDR1 is ENHRY and CDR2 SYGVKD. This CDR3 has 18 amino acids. With 6 bases clipped from V and 1 base from J, the junction kept 14 bases outside the gene matches. The chain's CDR3 is CAIRSASGTSNGTDTQYF. The CDR3 DNA follows: TGTGCCATCAGGTCAGCCTCTGGGACTAGCAACGGCACAGATACGCAGTATTTT.

This clone ranks as medium-sized (0.01 to 0.1%). The V and J genes are TRBV5-5 and TRBJ2-5; a possible D gene is TRBD2 (7 bases). CDR1 is SGHKS and CDR2 is YYEKEE in the germline V gene (reference sequence). The CDR3 runs to 15 residues. Trimming left V 4 bases short and J 5 bases short, with 18 bases between. The CDR3 nucleotides read TGTGCCAGCAGCCCTGGCGTGGGGGGGCCGGAGACCCAGTACTTC. This encodes CASSPGVGGPETQYF.

The J gene is TRBJ2-1, the V gene TRBV4-2; TRBD2 aligns across 13 bases. The germline V gene encodes CDR1 LGHNA and CDR2 YNFKEQ. The trim removed 4 bases at V and 0 bases at J, leaving 3 bases unmatched. This CDR3 region has 17 residues. The CDR3 loop reads CASSPGTSGISYNEQFF. As DNA, the CDR3 is TGTGCCAGCAGCCCTGGGACTAGCGGGATCTCCTACAATGAGCAGTTCTTC.

The CDR3 DNA reads as TGTGCCAGCAGTTTCGGCCGGGTGTACAATGAGCAGTTCTTC. Its translation is CASSFGRVYNEQFF. This sequence joins TRBV27 and TRBJ2-1; D is uncertain. Between the trimmed V and J ends, which lost 3 bases and 4 bases, there was a span of 10 bases. Germline assignment: CDR1 MNHEY and CDR2 SMNVEV (reference sequence). This CDR3 is built from 14 residues.

The chain combines TRBV19 with TRBJ1-5; maybe TRBD1 (6 bases). The V and J ends lost 4 bases and 2 bases respectively, with 15 bases between them. The germline CDR1 and CDR2 sequences are LNHDA and SQIVND (reference sequence). The CDR3 is made up of 16 amino acids. The CDR3 nucleotides are TGTGCCAGTAGTACACACAGGGAAATGGGCAATCAGCCCCAGCATTTT. Translating it yields CASSTHREMGNQPQHF. Complete variable domain (other parts from reference TRBV19 and TRBJ1-5): DGGITQSPKYLFRKEGQNVTLSCEQNLNHDAMYWYRQDPGQGLRLIYYSQIVNDFQKGDIAEGYSVSREKKESFPLTVTSAQKNPTAFYLCASSTHREMGNQPQHFGDGTRLSIL.

This chain joins TRBV2 and TRBJ2-1; D is possibly TRBD1 (5 bases). V lost 2 bases to trimming and J lost 5 bases, with 13 bases between them. This CDR3 region has 15 residues. Germline V gene lookup returns CDR1 SNHLY and CDR2 FYNNEI. The CDR3 reads CASSEKGVTNNEQFF. The DNA for the CDR3 is TGTGCCAGCAGTGAAAAAGGGGTAACCAACAATGAGCAGTTCTTC.

This chain connects TRBV19 to TRBJ2-1; no firm D call. V was clipped by 3 bases and J by 1 base, with 10 bases between them. The CDR3 is 15 amino acids. Germline V gene sequence: CDR1 LNHDA, CDR2 SQIVND (reference sequence). The CDR3 nucleotides are TGTGCCAGTAGTATCGCGCTAGTATCCTACAATGAGCAGTTCTTC. Translated: CASSIALVSYNEQFF.

The chain joins TRBV2 to TRBJ2-3, with TRBD2 as a possible D gene (6 bases). CDR1 and CDR2 from the germline V gene are SNHLY and FYNNEI. The CDR3 consists of 17 residues. V shed 1 base and J shed 6 bases, with 20 bases lying between them. CDR3 sequence: CASSEVVGGREADTQYF. The CDR3 DNA reads as TGTGCCAGCAGTGAAGTAGTCGGAGGGAGAGAAGCGGATACGCAGTATTTT.

The CDR3 protein is CASSIGDRLNTEAFF. Here the CDR3 DNA reads TGTGCCAGTAGTATTGGGGACAGACTCAACACTGAAGCTTTCTTT. The J gene is TRBJ1-1, the V gene TRBV19; 7 bases match TRBD1. Germline CDR1 reads LNHDA; CDR2 reads SQIVND (reference sequence). This CDR3 has 15 amino acids. J gave up 2 bases and V 3 bases, and 6 bases lay outside the gene matches.

The chain joins TRBV18 to TRBJ1-1; maybe TRBD1 (6 bases). Trimming shortened V by 4 bases and J by 3 bases, and 15 bases separated the two germline ends. The CDR3 is made up of 15 amino acids. The V gene's germline CDR1 is KGHSH and CDR2 LQKENI. In DNA, the CDR3 is TGTGCCAGCTCACTCTCAGGGGCGGGGGACACTGAAGCTTTCTTT. It encodes CASSLSGAGDTEAFF.

This chain connects TRBV11-3 to TRBJ2-1; D might be TRBD2 (6 bases). CDR1 is SGHNT, CDR2 YENEEA, per germline. Trimming took off 5 bases at V and 9 bases at J, with 14 bases between the two ends. The CDR3 has 13 amino acids. The CDR3 DNA is TGTGCCAGCAGCCCACACGTCGGGGGTGAGCAGTTCTTC. Its translation is CASSPHVGGEQFF.